The 18 T cell receptor beta chains below all came from one sample that was sequenced in a study of shared clonotypes between healthy human individuals. Sequencing was performed with immunoSEQ multiplex PCR; in TCRdb, only in-frame clones are kept and a portion is missing. The top ten hold more than 1.5% of the sample, which has roughly 760,000 clones, roughly 70% seen once. Sequenced material: memory CD4+ T cells sorted from blood. Subset described: CD45RA-negative fraction. Receptor source: a woman in her twenties or thirties in good health.

This rearrangement joins TRBV7-8 to TRBJ2-7; TRBD1 matches 7 bases. The J segment lost 5 bases and the V segment lost 5 bases, leaving 6 bases of the junction unmatched. Germline V gene sequence: CDR1 SGHVS, CDR2 FQNEAQ. The CDR3 has 13 residues. CDR3 sequence: CASSPRTGDEQYF. The CDR3 bases are TGTGCCAGCAGCCCACGGACAGGCGACGAGCAGTACTTC.

The V and J genes are TRBV28 and TRBJ1-5, with 7 bases that match TRBD1. CDR3 length: 14 residues. The V and J ends lost 8 bases and 6 bases, in that order; junction bases with no gene match: 10. CDR1 and CDR2 from the germline V gene are MDHEN and SYDVKM. DNA for the CDR3: TGTGCCAGCTCCTATAGGACAGGCGGTCAGCCCCAGCATTTT. Its translation is CASSYRTGGQPQHF.

Comments on this clone: One end of the junction varies from germline; a read error may be responsible. The chain recombines TRBV5-4 with TRBJ2-7; 7 bases map to TRBD1. Per the germline V gene, CDR1 is SGHNT and CDR2 is YYREEE (reference sequence). CDR3 length equals 17 residues. The chain's CDR3 is CASSPSSARQGRGEQYF. The CDR3 DNA reads TGCGCCAGCAGCCCTAGTTCGGCCCGACAGGGAAGGGGCGAGCAGTACTTC.

The V gene is TRBV7-9, the J gene TRBJ2-1; D may be TRBD2 (5 bases). With 5 bases removed from V and 0 bases from J, the gap between germline ends came to 14 bases. The CDR3 sequence is 16 residues long. CDR1 SEHNR and CDR2 FQNEAQ come from the germline V gene (reference sequence). CDR3 sequence reads: CASSLWMGSSYNEQFF. The CDR3 bases are TGTGCCAGCAGCCTATGGATGGGGAGCTCCTACAATGAGCAGTTCTTC.

The V call is TRBV18, the J call TRBJ1-1; D possibly corresponds to TRBD1 (5 bases). CDR3 length: 13 amino acids. Looked up from germline, CDR1 is KGHSH and CDR2 is LQKENI. Trimming stripped 3 bases from V and 5 bases from J, with 10 bases between. This chain's CDR3 is CASSPRVVTEAFF. In DNA form, the CDR3 reads TGTGCCAGCTCACCCAGGGTGGTTACTGAAGCTTTCTTT.

This chain uses TRBV5-1 with TRBJ2-7, with 8 bases identical to TRBD2. The trim removed 0 bases at V and 5 bases at J, leaving 7 bases unmatched. From germline, CDR1 is SGHRS and CDR2 YFSETQ. CDR3 length equals 15 residues. CDR3 sequence (DNA): TGCGCCAGCAGCTTGGTAACTAGCGGTGCTAACGAGCAGTACTTC. Residues: CASSLVTSGANEQYF.

The V gene is TRBV5-4, the J gene TRBJ2-5; 7 bases align to TRBD1. Germline lookup yields CDR1 SGHNT and CDR2 YYREEE (reference sequence). This CDR3 contains 15 residues. Losses at the gene ends were 0 bases for V and 5 bases for J; bases not matched to a gene: 7. The CDR3 is CASSLGTGPGETQYF. In nucleotides, the CDR3 is TGTGCCAGCAGCTTGGGGACAGGCCCTGGGGAGACCCAGTACTTC. Drawing the rest from reference TRBV5-4 and TRBJ2-5, the complete variable domain is ETGVTQSPTHLIKTRGQQVTLRCSSQSGHNTVSWYQQALGQGPQFIFQYYREEENGRGNFPPRFSGLQFPNYSSELNVNALELDDSALYLCASSLGTGPGETQYFGPGTRLLVL.

The chain is built from TRBV2 and TRBJ2-7; 10 nucleotides agree with TRBD2. The junction had 14 bases not matched to a gene; V was cut back by 5 bases and J by 13 bases. Germline loops: CDR1 SNHLY, CDR2 FYNNEI. The CDR3 has 14 amino acids. The CDR3 region is CASSIRLAGEGAYF. In DNA, the CDR3 is TGTGCCAGCAGTATTCGCCTAGCGGGAGAGGGGGCTTACTTC.

The rearrangement uses TRBV20-1 and TRBJ1-4; D not resolved. CDR1 and CDR2 from the germline V gene are DFQATT and SNEGSKA (reference sequence). The CDR3 loop spans 11 amino acids. V was trimmed by 5 bases and J by 8 bases, leaving 9 bases between them. CDR3 sequence: CSALLQEKLFF. The CDR3 bases are TGCAGTGCTCTCCTCCAAGAAAAACTGTTTTTT.

J is TRBJ2-3 and V is TRBV15; 12 nucleotides align to TRBD2. Losses at the gene ends were 5 bases for V and 2 bases for J; bases not matched to a gene: 5. Looked up from germline, CDR1 is LNHNV and CDR2 is YYDKDF (reference sequence). This CDR3 has 16 amino acids. In DNA, the CDR3 is TGTGCCACCAGCCCACGACTAGCGGGAGCCACAGATACGCAGTATTTT. It specifies CATSPRLAGATDTQYF.

The sample holds one count of this clone. The V call is TRBV7-9, the J call TRBJ1-2, with TRBD1 identical over 7 bases. Germline CDR1 SEHNR, CDR2 FQNEAQ (reference sequence). This CDR3 contains 13 residues. V lost 5 bases to trimming and J lost 5 bases; unmatched junction nucleotides: 5. The CDR3 here is CASSRQGGYGYTF. CDR3 bases: TGTGCCAGCAGCCGACAGGGTGGGTATGGCTACACCTTC. Filled out from reference TRBV7-9 and TRBJ1-2, the complete variable domain reads DTGVSQNPRHKITKRGQNVTFRCDPISEHNRLYWYRQTLGQGPEFLTYFQNEAQLEKSRLLSDRFSAERPKGSFSTLEIQRTEQGDSAMYLCASSRQGGYGYTFGSGTRLTVV.

The chain is built from TRBV5-1 and TRBJ1-2, with unresolved D. V lost 0 bases, J lost 3 bases, and 12 bases lay in between. The CDR3 is made up of 15 amino acids. CDR1 is SGHRS and CDR2 is YFSETQ in the germline V gene. CDR3 DNA sequence: TGCGCCAGCAGCTTGGGCGAGGGTTTCTACTATGGCTACACCTTC. Translation: CASSLGEGFYYGYTF.

With regard to this clone: This sample includes further DNA sequences coding for the same CDR3. The chain joins TRBV7-2 to TRBJ2-3, with 10 bases identical to TRBD2. The J segment lost 4 bases and the V segment lost 1 base, leaving 8 bases of the junction unmatched. Germline lookup yields CDR1 SGHTA and CDR2 FQGNSA. CDR3 length equals 17 residues. The DNA for the CDR3 is TGTGCCAGCAGCTTAGTATCACTAGCGGGACGGTCAGATACGCAGTATTTT. Amino acids: CASSLVSLAGRSDTQYF.

In its sample, this clone was seen once. The V gene is TRBV10-3, the J gene TRBJ2-1, with 12 bases that match TRBD2. The junction had 9 bases not matched to a gene; V was cut back by 10 bases and J by 8 bases. This CDR3 comprises 14 residues. Germline V gives CDR1 ENHRY, CDR2 SYGVKD. CDR3 in DNA: TGTGCCAGTACTGGGACTAGCGGGTTTGATGAGCAGTTCTTC. This sequence encodes CASTGTSGFDEQFF.

The chain carries TRBV18 and TRBJ2-5; D is ambiguous. Trimming cost V 2 bases and J 1 base, with 2 bases left between them. Looked up from germline, CDR1 is KGHSH and CDR2 is LQKENI. The CDR3 has 12 amino acids. CDR3: CASSPAQETQYF. CDR3 coding DNA: TGTGCCAGCTCACCAGCCCAAGAGACCCAGTACTTC. The full variable domain, completed using reference TRBV18 and TRBJ2-5, is NAGVMQNPRHLVRRRGQEARLRCSPMKGHSHVYWYRQLPEEGLKFMVYLQKENIIDESGMPKERFSAEFPKEGPSILRIQQVVRGDSAAYFCASSPAQETQYFGPGTRLLVL.

The genes are TRBV28 and TRBJ2-3; possibly TRBD2 for D (6 bases). Germline V CDR1 and CDR2: MDHEN, SYDVKM. The CDR3 loop spans 14 amino acids. With 3 bases removed from V and 6 bases from J, the gap between germline ends came to 13 bases. The CDR3 sequence is CASSFGTHADTQYF. CDR3 bases: TGTGCCAGCAGTTTCGGGACTCACGCGGATACGCAGTATTTT. Supplemented by reference TRBV28 and TRBJ2-3, the full variable domain reads DVKVTQSSRYLVKRTGEKVFLECVQDMDHENMFWYRQDPGLGLRLIYFSYDVKMKEKGDIPEGYSVSREKKERFSLILESASTNQTSMYLCASSFGTHADTQYFGPGTRLTVL.

This clone was found a few times. The gene calls are TRBV2 and TRBJ1-5; 8 positions agree with TRBD1. Germline values: CDR1 SNHLY, CDR2 FYNNEI. The CDR3 runs to 13 residues. Trimming removed 6 bases from V and 4 bases from J; junction bases left unmatched: 2. The CDR3: CASRRQGNQPQHF. The CDR3 bases are TGTGCCAGCAGGAGACAGGGGAATCAGCCCCAGCATTTT.

This rearrangement joins TRBV11-2 to TRBJ2-1; TRBD2 agrees at 8 bases. The germline V gene has CDR1 SGHAT and CDR2 FQNNGV. The junction had 3 bases not matched to a gene; V was cut back by 2 bases and J by 3 bases. This CDR3 comprises 15 residues. CDR3 coding DNA: TGTGCCAGCAGCTTATCGGCGGGAGGCTACAATGAGCAGTTCTTC. Its translation is CASSLSAGGYNEQFF.